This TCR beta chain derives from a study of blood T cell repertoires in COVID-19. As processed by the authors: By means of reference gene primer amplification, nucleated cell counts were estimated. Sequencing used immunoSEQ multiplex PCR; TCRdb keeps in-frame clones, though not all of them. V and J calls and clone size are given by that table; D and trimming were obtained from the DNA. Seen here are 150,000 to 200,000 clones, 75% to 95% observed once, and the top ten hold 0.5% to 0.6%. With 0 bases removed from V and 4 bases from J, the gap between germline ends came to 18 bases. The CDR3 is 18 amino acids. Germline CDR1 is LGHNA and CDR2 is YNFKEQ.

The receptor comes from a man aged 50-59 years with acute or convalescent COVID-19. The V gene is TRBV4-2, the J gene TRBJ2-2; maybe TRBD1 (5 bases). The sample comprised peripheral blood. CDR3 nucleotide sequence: TGTGCCAGCAGCCAAGAGGGAACCAGGGCCAGGACCACCGGGGAGCTGTTTTTT. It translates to CASSQEGTRARTTGELFF.